The entry that follows covers one TCR beta chain sequence. The entry originates in a study of blood T cell repertoires in COVID-19. Profiling relied on immunoSEQ multiplex PCR, and the TCRdb table lists in-frame clones only, not all of them. Of 300,000 to 450,000 clones listed, over 75% are singletons. Per the germline V gene, CDR1 is GTSNPN and CDR2 is SVGIG (reference sequence). Trimming took 5 bases from V and 1 from J, leaving 8 bases between them. The CDR3 sequence is 12 residues long. The receptor was isolated from a young man who had recovered from COVID-19. The rearrangement joins TRBV30 to TRBJ1-1; perhaps TRBD1 as D (5 bases). Sequencing used PBMCs or T cells enriched from blood (not recorded which). This chain's CDR3 is CAWGQGNTEAFF. The CDR3 bases are TGTGCCTGGGGCCAGGGGAACACTGAAGCTTTCTTT.